This TCR beta chain was sequenced during a study of Ad26.COV2.S vaccination and SARS-CoV-2 variants. The study's findings and limits: Reported post-vaccination CD8+ and CD4+ T cell responses to spike showed substantial breadth. The study found similar non-spike TCR breadth in vaccine and placebo recipients.

Germline V gene lookup returns CDR1 SGHTA and CDR2 FQGNSA. Between the trimmed V and J ends, which lost 2 bases and 6 bases, there was a span of 8 bases. The CDR3 covers 13 residues. The treatment was: around 19 received Ad26.COV2.S at low or high dose, single or two shots; 5 received placebo; per-sample allocation not given. At day 63 after the first vaccine or placebo injection, samples were drawn. In regard to this clone: What it recognizes is unknown.

The data were produced by immunoSEQ multiplex PCR, yet TCRdb's version contains in-frame clones alone and is incomplete. Found here are fewer than 400,000 clones, approximately 90% of them singletons; the top ten hold about 3.6%. This specimen was peripheral blood, taken in a trial of Ad26.COV2.S vaccine versus placebo. J is TRBJ1-5 and V is TRBV7-2; no firm D call. This TCR was sampled from a person aged 18-60 years who received the Ad26.COV2.S COVID-19 vaccine or a placebo. The CDR3 is CASSLLSGQPQHF. For the CDR3, the DNA is TGTGCCAGCAGCTTATTATCAGGTCAGCCCCAGCATTTT.